These 23 T cell receptor beta chains came from one sample sequenced in a study of Tregs in tolerant kidney transplant recipients (dated by TCRdb to between 2017 and 2020). The time point label for this specimen denotes: blood sample drawn before combined kidney and bone marrow transplant. Receptor libraries were prepared by the immunoSEQ multiplex PCR assay. TCRdb provides this immuneACCESS table in a form limited to in-frame rearrangements. Some clones are lacking; in checked studies, under half of them reflect an unresolved V gene, and why the rest are absent is not known. This sample's clone table shows 50,000 to 65,000 clones. In total, the top ten clones hold under 0.9% of the sample. Here the sequenced sample was CD4+ T cells from blood, taken before the transplant. Receptor source: a human donor who received a combined kidney and bone marrow transplant.

CDR3 bases read: TGCAGTGCTAGAGGGGGCAAGGGTGACGGC. It translates to CSARGGKGDG. The CDR3, in full, reads CSARGGKGDGYTF. This rearrangement joins TRBV20-1 to TRBJ1-2, with D maybe TRBD1 (5 bases). Sequencing ends 3 residues short of the CDR3 end; the germline J gene provides the rest. Germline CDR1 is DFQATT and CDR2 is SNEGSKA (reference sequence). The CDR3 consists of 13 residues.

Notes on this clone: The read gets to within 3 residues of the CDR3 end, and the germline J gene fills in the rest. The chain couples TRBV5-1 to TRBJ2-2; 12 bases map to TRBD1. This CDR3 has 17 residues. Germline V lookup: CDR1 SGHRS, CDR2 YFSETQ. J lost 5 bases, V lost 4 bases, and 9 bases had no gene match. This chain's CDR3 is CASSPRGQGALTGELFF. The sequenced CDR3 bases are TGCGCCAGCAGCCCAAGGGGACAGGGGGCTTTGACCGGGGAG.

Remarks on this clone: The read stops 3 residues short of the end of the CDR3; the missing end is completed from the germline J gene. The V call is TRBV7-2, the J call TRBJ1-3; D perhaps matches TRBD1 (5 bases). CDR3 length equals 15 residues. V lost 0 bases and J lost 4, with 10 bases in between. Looked up from germline, CDR1 is SGHTA and CDR2 is FQGNSA. The CDR3 DNA, read in part, is TGTGCCAGCAGCTTAGCGGCAGGGCAGGGAAACACC. Its protein product is CASSLAAGQGNT. The full CDR3 reads CASSLAAGQGNTIYF.

Notes on this clone: The DNA ends 3 residues before the CDR3 does, and the rest of the CDR3 is filled in from the germline J gene. The gene calls are TRBV7-9 and TRBJ1-2; D is ambiguous. This CDR3 is 15 amino acids long. The V gene's germline CDR1 is SEHNR and CDR2 FQNEAQ (reference sequence). The V gene lost 5 bases and the J gene lost 1 base, with 14 bases spanning the gap. Incomplete CDR3 DNA: TGTGCCAGCAGCCTCCGCGGCGGCCGTAACTATGGC. Its translation: CASSLRGGRNYG. The entire CDR3 reads CASSLRGGRNYGYTF.

Points on this clone: The CDR3 extends 3 residues past the end of the read, so its final part is completed from the germline J gene. This rearrangement joins TRBV7-2 to TRBJ2-3; D is possibly TRBD1 (6 bases). CDR1 is SGHTA and CDR2 is FQGNSA in the germline V gene. V shed 5 bases and J shed 8 bases, with 14 bases lying between them. The CDR3 has 13 residues. The sequenced part of the CDR3 DNA is TGTGCCAGCAGCCTTGAAAGGGGGAGTACG. Amino acid sequence: CASSLERGST. The CDR3 in full is CASSLERGSTQYF. The whole variable domain, filled in from reference TRBV7-2 and TRBJ2-3, reads GAGVSQSPSNKVTEKGKDVELRCDPISGHTALYWYRQSLGQGLEFLIYFQGNSAPDKSGLPSDRFSAERTGGSVSTLTIQRTQQEDSAVYLCASSLERGSTQYFGPGTRLTVL.

Comment on this clone: The read falls 3 residues short of the CDR3 end, and the missing part is taken from the germline J gene. V usage is TRBV6-2 or TRBV6-3 and J usage is TRBJ2-3, with 7 bases fitting TRBD2. The CDR3 extends over 17 amino acids. Looked up from germline, CDR1 is MNHEY and CDR2 is SVGEGT. The V and J ends lost 2 bases and 8 bases, in that order; junction bases with no gene match: 16. The part of the CDR3 DNA that was read is TGTGCCAGCAGTTACCCCGGGTCGCGGGAGCCAGCGTTTACG. Translating it yields CASSYPGSREPAFT. The full CDR3 sequence reads CASSYPGSREPAFTQYF.

Turning to this clone: The read gets to within 3 residues of the CDR3 end, and the germline J gene fills in the rest. The chain couples TRBV18 to TRBJ2-3; D is uncertain. V was shortened by 1 base and J by 0 bases, with 5 bases between the two germline ends. CDR1 KGHSH and CDR2 LQKENI come from the germline V gene. The CDR3 is made up of 14 amino acids. The sequenced CDR3 bases are TGTGCCAGCTCACCACAGGGCAGCACAGATACG. Its translation: CASSPQGSTDT. The full CDR3 is CASSPQGSTDTQYF.

In regard to this clone: The read comes to an end 3 residues before the CDR3 does, leaving the germline J gene to fill in the end. J is TRBJ2-7 and V is TRBV7-8; D not resolved. The V end lost 3 bases, the J end lost 0 bases, and 12 bases lay between the germline ends. Germline V lookup: CDR1 SGHVS, CDR2 FQNEAQ. CDR3 size: 15 residues. Partial CDR3 DNA: TGTGCCAGCAGCTTTTGGGCCTCCAGCTCCTACGAG. Amino acids: CASSFWASSSYE. In full, the CDR3 reads CASSFWASSSYEQYF. The full variable domain, completed using reference TRBV7-8 and TRBJ2-7, is GAGVSQSPRYKVAKRGQDVALRCDPISGHVSLFWYQQALGQGPEFLTYFQNEAQLDKSGLPSDRFFAERPEGSVSTLKIQRTQQEDSAVYLCASSFWASSSYEQYFGPGTRLTVT.

Points on this clone: Read coverage stops 3 residues before the CDR3 terminus; the germline J gene supplies the remainder. The chain has TRBV18 and TRBJ1-5, with TRBD1 as a possible D gene (5 bases). The CDR3 has 15 amino acids. The V end lost 5 bases, the J end lost 0 bases, and 11 bases lay between the germline ends. Germline V gene sequence: CDR1 KGHSH, CDR2 LQKENI. The CDR3 here is CASSGLGGSNQPQHF. The part of the CDR3 DNA that was read is TGTGCCAGCTCAGGATTGGGGGGTAGCAATCAGCCC.

A remark on this clone: The read terminates 3 residues ahead of where the CDR3 ends, so the germline J gene completes it. J is TRBJ2-5 and V is TRBV7-9; unclear D gene. The V and J ends lost 1 base and 4 bases respectively, with 7 bases between them. This CDR3 is 13 amino acids long. Per the germline V gene, CDR1 is SEHNR and CDR2 is FQNEAQ (reference sequence). The CDR3 spells CASSLGRLETQYF. The part of the CDR3 DNA that was read is TGTGCCAGCAGCTTAGGGCGGTTAGAGACC. Full variable domain (outside the CDR3, taken from reference TRBV7-9 and TRBJ2-5): DTGVSQNPRHKITKRGQNVTFRCDPISEHNRLYWYRQTLGQGPEFLTYFQNEAQLEKSRLLSDRFSAERPKGSFSTLEIQRTEQGDSAMYLCASSLGRLETQYFGPGTRLLVL.

Turning to this clone: The read terminates 3 residues before the CDR3 end, so the remaining end is supplied by the germline J gene. The chain uses TRBV19 and TRBJ1-6; tentative D call: TRBD1 (6 bases). Germline loops: CDR1 LNHDA, CDR2 SQIVND (reference sequence). The CDR3 has 14 amino acids. V shed 6 bases and J shed 5 bases, with 11 bases lying between them. The CDR3 DNA, read in part, is TGTGCCAGTAGAGGGGGACACCATAATTCACCC. Its translation is CASRGGHHNSP. The entire CDR3 protein is CASRGGHHNSPLHF.

About this clone itself: The read terminates 3 residues ahead of where the CDR3 ends, so the germline J gene completes it. The chain has TRBV2 and TRBJ1-2; a possible D gene is TRBD1 (6 bases). Trimming removed 7 bases from V and 4 bases from J, with 10 bases in between. This CDR3 has 12 amino acids. Looked up from germline, CDR1 is SNHLY and CDR2 is FYNNEI. CDR3 DNA (partial): TGTGCCAGCAAACAGGGATCCTATGGC. Translation gives CASKQGSYG. The entire CDR3 protein is CASKQGSYGYTF.

Remarks on this clone: Read coverage stops 3 residues before the CDR3 terminus; the germline J gene supplies the remainder. The chain couples TRBV2 to TRBJ1-5, with a weak D call TRBD1 (5 bases). V lost 6 bases to trimming and J lost 7 bases, with 10 bases between them. Germline-derived CDR1 and CDR2 are SNHLY and FYNNEI. This CDR3 spans 12 amino acids. The sequenced part of the CDR3 DNA is TGTGCCAGCAGGTGGGGCAGCCAGCCC. It specifies CASRWGSQP. In full, the CDR3 reads CASRWGSQPQHF.

CDR3 in amino acids: CASSDTSGGETQYF. The sequenced CDR3 bases are TGTGCCAGCAGTGACACTAGCGGGGGAGAGACC. The V and J genes are TRBV2 and TRBJ2-5; 11 bases are shared with TRBD2. The CDR3 is cut off 3 residues early in the read; its end comes from the germline J gene. Per the germline V gene, CDR1 is SNHLY and CDR2 is FYNNEI. V dropped 3 bases and J dropped 4; count of bases not matched to a gene: 1. The CDR3 is 14 residues long. The full variable domain, rest sourced from reference TRBV2 and TRBJ2-5, is EPEVTQTPSHQVTQMGQEVILRCVPISNHLYFYWYRQILGQKVEFLVSFYNNEISEKSEIFDDQFSVERPDGSNFTLKIRSTKLEDSAMYFCASSDTSGGETQYFGPGTRLLVL.

On this clone itself: The read terminates 3 residues before the CDR3 end, so the remaining end is supplied by the germline J gene. The J gene is TRBJ2-5, the V gene TRBV20-1; 10 positions match TRBD2. CDR1 and CDR2 from the germline V gene are DFQATT and SNEGSKA (reference sequence). V shed 3 bases, J shed 1 base, and the junction held 5 bases outside the gene matches. CDR3 size: 15 residues. The DNA read from the CDR3 is TGCAGTGCTAGTGTTAGCGGGAGGTTCCAAGAGACC. This gives the protein CSASVSGRFQET. The CDR3 as a whole reads CSASVSGRFQETQYF.

Concerning this clone itself: Sequencing ends 3 residues short of the CDR3 end; the germline J gene provides the rest. The chain has TRBV18 and TRBJ1-6; D may be TRBD1 (5 bases). This CDR3 comprises 14 residues. V was shortened by 3 bases and J by 10 bases, with 13 bases between the two germline ends. CDR1 and CDR2 from the germline V gene are KGHSH and LQKENI. The CDR3 DNA, read in part, is TGTGCCAGCTCACCTCAGGGAGTTGAATCACCC. Its protein product is CASSPQGVESP. The whole CDR3 is CASSPQGVESPLHF.

A word on this clone: The read gets to within 3 residues of the CDR3 end, and the germline J gene fills in the rest. This chain connects TRBV11-3 to TRBJ2-3; TRBD2 might be the D (6 bases). The CDR3 loop spans 15 amino acids. V was clipped by 5 bases and J by 6 bases, with 18 bases between them. CDR1 SGHNT and CDR2 YENEEA come from the germline V gene. Here the CDR3 reads CASSQEGRLADTQYF. The part of the CDR3 DNA that was read is TGTGCCAGCAGCCAAGAGGGGAGGTTGGCGGATACG.

Notes on this clone: The missing CDR3 end, 3 residues past where the read stops, is filled in from the germline J gene. The chain uses TRBV20-1 and TRBJ1-1; 9 bases are a match to TRBD1. The CDR3 is 12 amino acids. Germline values: CDR1 DFQATT, CDR2 SNEGSKA (reference sequence). The chain's CDR3 is CSSTGGGGGAFF. Incomplete CDR3 DNA: TGCAGTTCCACAGGGGGCGGCGGTGGA.

About this clone itself: The read halts 3 residues ahead of the CDR3 end, with the missing end drawn from the germline J gene. The chain is built from TRBV19 and TRBJ1-1, with D perhaps matching TRBD1 (6 bases). The CDR3 sequence is 11 residues long. CDR1 and CDR2 from the germline V gene are LNHDA and SQIVND (reference sequence). CDR3 amino acids: CASSMRGEAFF. The CDR3 DNA, read in part, is TGTGCCAGTAGTATGAGGGGGGAA.

Concerning this clone: The read terminates 3 residues ahead of where the CDR3 ends, so the germline J gene completes it. V and J are TRBV19 and TRBJ1-4; no definite D call. The CDR3 consists of 12 residues. Trimming left V 5 bases short and J 8 bases short, with 9 bases between. From germline, CDR1 is LNHDA and CDR2 SQIVND (reference sequence). The CDR3 loop is CASSPEREKLFF. The covered CDR3 bases are TGTGCCAGTAGTCCGGAGCGAGAAAAA.

For this clone: From the germline J gene comes the end of the CDR3, since the read stops 3 residues before it. V usage is TRBV5-1 and J usage is TRBJ1-6; D possibly corresponds to TRBD1 (5 bases). Germline V gives CDR1 SGHRS, CDR2 YFSETQ. Trimming removed 2 bases at V and 10 bases at J, with 13 bases between. This CDR3 has 14 amino acids. The CDR3: CASSFSGKQSPLHF. The DNA read from the CDR3 is TGCGCCAGCAGCTTCTCAGGGAAACAATCACCC.

Concerning this clone: The read terminates 3 residues ahead of where the CDR3 ends, so the germline J gene completes it. The chain employs TRBV7-7 and TRBJ2-7, with TRBD2 identical over 7 bases. Germline V gene lookup returns CDR1 SSHAT and CDR2 FNYEAQ (reference sequence). Losses at the gene ends were 5 bases for V and 2 bases for J; bases not matched to a gene: 15. The CDR3 length is 17 residues. The CDR3 protein is CASSQPASGRKTYEQYF. The CDR3 bases that were read are TGTGCCAGCAGCCAGCCTGCTAGCGGCCGCAAAACCTACGAG.

About this clone: The read ends 3 residues shy of where the CDR3 ends; the end is completed using the germline J gene. The V and J genes are TRBV5-4 and TRBJ2-2; weak D call: TRBD1 (5 bases). CDR1 SGHNT and CDR2 YYREEE come from the germline V gene (reference sequence). Trimming pared 4 bases from V and 3 bases from J, leaving 16 bases between. CDR3 length: 16 residues. CDR3 DNA, as far as it was read: TGTGCCAGCAGCGTGCAGGGAAAAAAGGACACCGGGGAG. Protein sequence: CASSVQGKKDTGE. The whole CDR3 reads CASSVQGKKDTGELFF.